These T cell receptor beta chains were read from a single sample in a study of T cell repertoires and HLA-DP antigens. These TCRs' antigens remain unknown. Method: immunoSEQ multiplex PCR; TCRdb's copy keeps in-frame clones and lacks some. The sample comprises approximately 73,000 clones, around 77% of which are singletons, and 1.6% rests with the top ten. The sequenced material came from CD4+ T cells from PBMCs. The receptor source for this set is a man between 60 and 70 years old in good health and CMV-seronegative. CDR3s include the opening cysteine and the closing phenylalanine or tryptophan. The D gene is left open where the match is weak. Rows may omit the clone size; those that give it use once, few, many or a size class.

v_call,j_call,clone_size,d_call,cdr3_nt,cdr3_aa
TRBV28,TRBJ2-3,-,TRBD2,TGTGCCAGCAGTTTAGGAGCGGGGGGCGTAGATACGCAGTATTTT,CASSLGAGGVDTQYF
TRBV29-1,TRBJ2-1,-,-,TGCAGCGCTAGGTTTCCAAACAATGAGCAGTTCTTC,CSARFPNNEQFF
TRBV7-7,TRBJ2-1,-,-,TGTGCCAGCAGCCCGAACCGGGACAATGAGCAGTTCTTC,CASSPNRDNEQFF
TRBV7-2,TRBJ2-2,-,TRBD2,TGTGCCAGCAGCGAGCGGGGCGGGGAGCTGTTTTTT,CASSERGGELFF
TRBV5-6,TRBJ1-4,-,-,TGTGCCAGCAGCTATGGTTCGTCGGGGGCATCATATGAAAAACTGTTTTTT,CASSYGSSGASYEKLFF
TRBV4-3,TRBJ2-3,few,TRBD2,TGCGCCAGCAGCCAAGCCCTAACCGGGGGGGCCGTCACAGATACGCAGTATTTT,CASSQALTGGAVTDTQYF
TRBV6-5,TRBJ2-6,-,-,TGTGCCAGCAAGGACAAGATGTCTGGGGCCAACGTCCTGACTTTC,CASKDKMSGANVLTF
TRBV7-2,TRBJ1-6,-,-,TGTGCCAGCAGCTTAGGGGGCCTTAATTCACCCCTCCACTTT,CASSLGGLNSPLHF
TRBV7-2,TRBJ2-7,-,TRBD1,TGTGCCAGCAGCGCCGGGACAGGGACCTACGAGCAGTACTTC,CASSAGTGTYEQYF
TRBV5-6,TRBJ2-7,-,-,TGTGCCAGCAGCTGGGGACGGCCGTCGGGCGAGCAGTACTTC,CASSWGRPSGEQYF